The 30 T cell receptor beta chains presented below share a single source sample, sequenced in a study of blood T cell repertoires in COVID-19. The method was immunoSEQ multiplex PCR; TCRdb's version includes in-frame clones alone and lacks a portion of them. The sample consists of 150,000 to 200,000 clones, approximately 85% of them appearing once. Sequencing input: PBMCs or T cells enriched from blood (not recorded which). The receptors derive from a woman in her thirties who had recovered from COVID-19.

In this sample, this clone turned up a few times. The CDR3 sequence: CASSVGTSGSSYNEQFF. The CDR3 region has the DNA TGCGCCAGCAGCGTAGGGACTAGCGGGAGCTCCTACAATGAGCAGTTCTTC. The chain is built from TRBV5-1 and TRBJ2-1; TRBD2 matches at 14 bases. Trimming removed 4 bases from V and 0 bases from J; junction bases left unmatched: 3. This CDR3 spans 17 amino acids. The germline gives CDR1 SGHRS, CDR2 YFSETQ. The entire variable domain, with the rest obtained from reference TRBV5-1 and TRBJ2-1, is as follows: KAGVTQTPRYLIKTRGQQVTLSCSPISGHRSVSWYQQTPGQGLQFLFEYFSETQRNKGNFPGRFSGRQFSNSRSEMNVSTLELGDSALYLCASSVGTSGSSYNEQFFGPGTRLTVL.

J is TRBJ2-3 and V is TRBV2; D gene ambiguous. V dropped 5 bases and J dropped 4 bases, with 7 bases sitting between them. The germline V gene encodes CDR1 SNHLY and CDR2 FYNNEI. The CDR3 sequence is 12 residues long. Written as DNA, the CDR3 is TGTGCCAGCAGTACAATCTCAGATACGCAGTATTTT. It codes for CASSTISDTQYF. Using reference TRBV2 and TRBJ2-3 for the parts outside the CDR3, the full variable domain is EPEVTQTPSHQVTQMGQEVILRCVPISNHLYFYWYRQILGQKVEFLVSFYNNEISEKSEIFDDQFSVERPDGSNFTLKIRSTKLEDSAMYFCASSTISDTQYFGPGTRLTVL.

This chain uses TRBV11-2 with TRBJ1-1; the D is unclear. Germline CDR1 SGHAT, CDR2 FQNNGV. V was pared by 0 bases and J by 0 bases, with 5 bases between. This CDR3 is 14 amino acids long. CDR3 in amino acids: CASSLDPVNTEAFF. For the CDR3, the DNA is TGTGCCAGCAGCTTAGATCCAGTGAACACTGAAGCTTTCTTT. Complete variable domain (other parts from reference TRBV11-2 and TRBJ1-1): EAGVAQSPRYKIIEKRQSVAFWCNPISGHATLYWYQQILGQGPKLLIQFQNNGVVDDSQLPKDRFSAERLKGVDSTLKIQPAKLEDSAVYLCASSLDPVNTEAFFGQGTRLTVV.

The CDR3 region is CASSEVGGSFPTDTQYF. Written as DNA, the CDR3 is TGTGCCAGCAGTGAAGTCGGAGGGTCTTTTCCCACAGATACGCAGTATTTT. The chain recombines TRBV2 with TRBJ2-3, with D possibly matching TRBD2 (6 bases). V lost 1 base, J lost 2 bases, and 16 bases lay in between. From germline, CDR1 is SNHLY and CDR2 FYNNEI. This CDR3 has 17 amino acids.

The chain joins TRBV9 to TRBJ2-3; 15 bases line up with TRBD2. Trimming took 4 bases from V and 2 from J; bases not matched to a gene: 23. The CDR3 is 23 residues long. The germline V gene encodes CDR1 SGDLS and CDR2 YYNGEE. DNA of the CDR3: TGTGCCAGCAGCCCGCCGACAGGGGGGGGACTAGCGGGAGGACCTAGGACCACAGATACGCAGTATTTT. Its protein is CASSPPTGGGLAGGPRTTDTQYF.

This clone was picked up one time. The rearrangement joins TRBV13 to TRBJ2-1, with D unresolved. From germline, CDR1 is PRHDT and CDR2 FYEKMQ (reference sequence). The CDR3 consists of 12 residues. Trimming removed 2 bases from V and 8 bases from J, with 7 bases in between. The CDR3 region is CASSLRAYEQFF. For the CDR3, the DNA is TGTGCCAGCAGCTTAAGAGCATATGAGCAGTTCTTC.

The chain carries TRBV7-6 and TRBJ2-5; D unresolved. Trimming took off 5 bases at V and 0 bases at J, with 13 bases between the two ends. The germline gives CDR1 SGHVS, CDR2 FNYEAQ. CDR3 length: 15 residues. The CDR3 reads CASSPHSQYQETQYF. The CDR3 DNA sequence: TGTGCCAGCAGCCCCCATTCTCAGTACCAAGAGACCCAGTACTTC. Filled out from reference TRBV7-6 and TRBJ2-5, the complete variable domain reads GAGVSQSPRYKVTKRGQDVALRCDPISGHVSLYWYRQALGQGPEFLTYFNYEAQQDKSGLPNDRFSAERPEGSISTLTIQRTEQRDSAMYRCASSPHSQYQETQYFGPGTRLLVL.

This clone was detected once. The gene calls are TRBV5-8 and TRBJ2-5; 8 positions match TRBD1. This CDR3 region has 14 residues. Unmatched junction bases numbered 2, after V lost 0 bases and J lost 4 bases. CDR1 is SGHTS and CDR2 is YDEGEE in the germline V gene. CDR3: CASSLGTGGETQYF. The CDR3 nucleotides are TGTGCCAGCAGCTTGGGAACAGGGGGAGAGACCCAGTACTTC.

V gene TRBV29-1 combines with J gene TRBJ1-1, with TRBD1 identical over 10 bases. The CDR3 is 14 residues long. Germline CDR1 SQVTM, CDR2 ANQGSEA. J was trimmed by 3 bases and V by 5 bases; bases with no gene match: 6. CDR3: CSVLTGGAHTEAFF. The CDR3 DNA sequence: TGCAGCGTTTTGACAGGGGGCGCGCACACTGAAGCTTTCTTT.

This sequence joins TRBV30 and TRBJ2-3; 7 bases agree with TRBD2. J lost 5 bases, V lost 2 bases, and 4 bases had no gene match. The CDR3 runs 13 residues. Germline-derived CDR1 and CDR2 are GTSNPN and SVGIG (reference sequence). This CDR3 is CAWSRGERDTQYF. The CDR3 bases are TGTGCCTGGAGTCGGGGGGAGCGAGATACGCAGTATTTT. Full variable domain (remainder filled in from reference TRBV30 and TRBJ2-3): SQTIHQWPATLVQPVGSPLSLECTVEGTSNPNLYWYRQAAGRGLQLLFYSVGIGQISSEVPQNLSASRPQDRQFILSSKKLLLSDSGFYLCAWSRGERDTQYFGPGTRLTVL.

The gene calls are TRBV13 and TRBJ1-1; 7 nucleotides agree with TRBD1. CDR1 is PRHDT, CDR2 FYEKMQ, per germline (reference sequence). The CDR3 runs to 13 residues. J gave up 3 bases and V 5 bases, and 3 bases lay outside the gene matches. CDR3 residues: CASSGQVYTEAFF. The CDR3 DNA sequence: TGTGCCAGCAGCGGACAGGTTTACACTGAAGCTTTCTTT. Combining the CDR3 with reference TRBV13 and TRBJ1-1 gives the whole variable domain AAGVIQSPRHLIKEKRETATLKCYPIPRHDTVYWYQQGPGQDPQFLISFYEKMQSDKGSIPDRFSAQQFSDYHSELNMSSLELGDSALYFCASSGQVYTEAFFGQGTRLTVV.

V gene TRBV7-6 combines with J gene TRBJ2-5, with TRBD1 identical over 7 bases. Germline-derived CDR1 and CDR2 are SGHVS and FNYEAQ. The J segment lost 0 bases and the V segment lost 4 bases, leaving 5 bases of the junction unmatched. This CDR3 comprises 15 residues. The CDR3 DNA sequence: TGTGCCAGCAGCTCCTGGGACAGCTACCAAGAGACCCAGTACTTC. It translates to CASSSWDSYQETQYF.

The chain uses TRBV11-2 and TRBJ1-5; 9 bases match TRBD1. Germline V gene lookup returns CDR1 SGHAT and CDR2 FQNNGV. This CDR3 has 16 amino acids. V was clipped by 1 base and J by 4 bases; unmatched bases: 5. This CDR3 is CASSLGGQGSNQPQHF. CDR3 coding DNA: TGTGCCAGCAGCTTAGGGGGACAGGGCTCGAATCAGCCCCAGCATTTT.

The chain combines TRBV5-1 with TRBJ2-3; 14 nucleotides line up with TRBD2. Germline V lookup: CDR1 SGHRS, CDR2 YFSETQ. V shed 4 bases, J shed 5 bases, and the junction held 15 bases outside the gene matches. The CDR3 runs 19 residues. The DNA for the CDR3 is TGCGCCAGCAGCCCGAGCAGACTAGCGGGAGGGCCTCGATTAGATACGCAGTATTTT. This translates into CASSPSRLAGGPRLDTQYF. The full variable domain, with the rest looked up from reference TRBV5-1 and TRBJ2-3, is KAGVTQTPRYLIKTRGQQVTLSCSPISGHRSVSWYQQTPGQGLQFLFEYFSETQRNKGNFPGRFSGRQFSNSRSEMNVSTLELGDSALYLCASSPSRLAGGPRLDTQYFGPGTRLTVL.

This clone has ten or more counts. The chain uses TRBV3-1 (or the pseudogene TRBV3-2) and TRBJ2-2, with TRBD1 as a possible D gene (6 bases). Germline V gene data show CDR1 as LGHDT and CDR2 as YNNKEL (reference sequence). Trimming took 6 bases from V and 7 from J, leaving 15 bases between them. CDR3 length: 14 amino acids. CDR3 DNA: TGTGCCAGCAGTCGGCTGGGGACAAGCGGGGAGCTGTTTTTT. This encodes CASSRLGTSGELFF.

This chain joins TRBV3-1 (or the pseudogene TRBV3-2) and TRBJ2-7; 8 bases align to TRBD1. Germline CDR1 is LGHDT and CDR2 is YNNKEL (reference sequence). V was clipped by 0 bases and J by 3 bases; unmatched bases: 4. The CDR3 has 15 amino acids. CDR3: CASSQDGTGDYEQYF. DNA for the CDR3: TGTGCCAGCAGCCAAGATGGGACAGGCGACTACGAGCAGTACTTC.

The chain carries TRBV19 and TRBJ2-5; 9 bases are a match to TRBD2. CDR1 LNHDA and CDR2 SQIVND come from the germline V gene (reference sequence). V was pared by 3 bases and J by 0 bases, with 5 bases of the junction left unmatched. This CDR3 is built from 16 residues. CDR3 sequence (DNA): TGTGCCAGTAGTATTAATGCGGGGGGGTACCAAGAGACCCAGTACTTC. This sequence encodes CASSINAGGYQETQYF.

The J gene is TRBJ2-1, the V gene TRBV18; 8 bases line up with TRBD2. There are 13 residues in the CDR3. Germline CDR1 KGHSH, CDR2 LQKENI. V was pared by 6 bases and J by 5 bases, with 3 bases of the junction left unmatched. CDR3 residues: CASSSGNDNEQFF. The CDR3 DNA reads TGTGCCAGCTCTAGCGGGAATGACAATGAGCAGTTCTTC.

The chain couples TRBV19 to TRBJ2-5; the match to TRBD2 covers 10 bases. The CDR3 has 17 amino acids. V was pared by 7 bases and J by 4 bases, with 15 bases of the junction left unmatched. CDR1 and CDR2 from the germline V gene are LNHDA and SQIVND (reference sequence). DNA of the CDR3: TGTGCCAGTACCAACGATCGGGCTAGCGGGAGAGGAGAGACCCAGTACTTC. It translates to CASTNDRASGRGETQYF.

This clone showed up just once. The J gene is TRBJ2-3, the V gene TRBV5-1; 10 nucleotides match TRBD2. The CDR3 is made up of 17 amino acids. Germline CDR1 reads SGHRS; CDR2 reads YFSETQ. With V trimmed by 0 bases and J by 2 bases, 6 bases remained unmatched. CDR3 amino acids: CASSLGEAGGFTDTQYF. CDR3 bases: TGCGCCAGCAGCTTGGGAGAAGCGGGAGGGTTCACAGATACGCAGTATTTT.

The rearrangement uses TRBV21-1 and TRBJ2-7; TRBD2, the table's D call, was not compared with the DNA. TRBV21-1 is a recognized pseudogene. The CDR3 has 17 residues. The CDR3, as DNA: TGTGCCAGCAGCAAAGCCGGTACTAGCGGGGTTTCCTACGAGCAGTACTTC. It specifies CASSKAGTSGVSYEQYF.

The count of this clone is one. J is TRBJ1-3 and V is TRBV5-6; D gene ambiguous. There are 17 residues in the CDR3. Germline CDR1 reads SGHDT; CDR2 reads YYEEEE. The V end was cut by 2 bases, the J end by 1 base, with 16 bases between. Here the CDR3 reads CASSFMLTLTSGNTIYF. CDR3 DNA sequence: TGTGCCAGCAGCTTTATGCTGACACTGACGTCTGGAAACACCATATATTTT.

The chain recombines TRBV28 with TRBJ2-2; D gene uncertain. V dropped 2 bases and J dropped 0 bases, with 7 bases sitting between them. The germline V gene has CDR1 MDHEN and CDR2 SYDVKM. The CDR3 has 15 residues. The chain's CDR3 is CASSLRLANTGELFF. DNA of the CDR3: TGTGCCAGCAGTTTACGGCTAGCGAACACCGGGGAGCTGTTTTTT.

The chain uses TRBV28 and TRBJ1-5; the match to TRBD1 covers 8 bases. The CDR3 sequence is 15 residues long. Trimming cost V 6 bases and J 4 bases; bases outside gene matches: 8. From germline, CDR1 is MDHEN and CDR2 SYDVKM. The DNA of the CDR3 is TGTGCCAGCAGCCTTCAGGGGGCGGGGAATCAGCCCCAGCATTTT. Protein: CASSLQGAGNQPQHF.

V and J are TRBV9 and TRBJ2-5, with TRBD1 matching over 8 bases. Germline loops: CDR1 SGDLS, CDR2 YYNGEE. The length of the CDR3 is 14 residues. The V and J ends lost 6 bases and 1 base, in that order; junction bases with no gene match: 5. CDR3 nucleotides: TGTGCCAGCACCCCAGGACAGGGCCAAGAGACCCAGTACTTC. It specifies CASTPGQGQETQYF.

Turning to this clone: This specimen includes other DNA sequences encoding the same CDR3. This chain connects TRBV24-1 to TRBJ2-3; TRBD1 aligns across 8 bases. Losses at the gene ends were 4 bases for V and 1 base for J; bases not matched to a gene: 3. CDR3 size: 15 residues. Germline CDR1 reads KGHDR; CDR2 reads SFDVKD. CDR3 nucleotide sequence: TGTGCCACCAGTGAGCCGGGACAGGGCACAGATACGCAGTATTTT. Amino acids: CATSEPGQGTDTQYF.

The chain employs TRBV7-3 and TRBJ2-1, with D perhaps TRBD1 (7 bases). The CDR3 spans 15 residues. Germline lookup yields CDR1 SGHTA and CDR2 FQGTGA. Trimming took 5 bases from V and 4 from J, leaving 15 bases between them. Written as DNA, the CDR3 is TGTGCCAGCAGCCTCGCGGGACAGCCTTACAATGAGCAGTTCTTC. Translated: CASSLAGQPYNEQFF.

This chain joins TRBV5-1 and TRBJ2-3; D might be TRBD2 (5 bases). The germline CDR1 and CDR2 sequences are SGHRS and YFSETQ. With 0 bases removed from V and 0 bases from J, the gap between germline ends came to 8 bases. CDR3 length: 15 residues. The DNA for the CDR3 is TGCGCCAGCAGCTTGGATGGAGGTAGCACAGATACGCAGTATTTT. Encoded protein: CASSLDGGSTDTQYF.

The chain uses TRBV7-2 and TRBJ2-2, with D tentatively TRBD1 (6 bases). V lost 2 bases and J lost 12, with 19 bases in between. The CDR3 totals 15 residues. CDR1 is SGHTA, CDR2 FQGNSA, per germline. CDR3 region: CASSLLLQGGVKLFF. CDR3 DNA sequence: TGTGCCAGCAGCTTATTGCTACAGGGTGGGGTGAAGCTGTTTTTT.

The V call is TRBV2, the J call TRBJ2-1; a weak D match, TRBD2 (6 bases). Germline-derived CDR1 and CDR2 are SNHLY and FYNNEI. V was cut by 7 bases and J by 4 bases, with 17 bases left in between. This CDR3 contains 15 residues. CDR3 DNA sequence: TGTGCCAGCACCCAGGAGGGTAGCGGATACAATGAGCAGTTCTTC. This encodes CASTQEGSGYNEQFF.